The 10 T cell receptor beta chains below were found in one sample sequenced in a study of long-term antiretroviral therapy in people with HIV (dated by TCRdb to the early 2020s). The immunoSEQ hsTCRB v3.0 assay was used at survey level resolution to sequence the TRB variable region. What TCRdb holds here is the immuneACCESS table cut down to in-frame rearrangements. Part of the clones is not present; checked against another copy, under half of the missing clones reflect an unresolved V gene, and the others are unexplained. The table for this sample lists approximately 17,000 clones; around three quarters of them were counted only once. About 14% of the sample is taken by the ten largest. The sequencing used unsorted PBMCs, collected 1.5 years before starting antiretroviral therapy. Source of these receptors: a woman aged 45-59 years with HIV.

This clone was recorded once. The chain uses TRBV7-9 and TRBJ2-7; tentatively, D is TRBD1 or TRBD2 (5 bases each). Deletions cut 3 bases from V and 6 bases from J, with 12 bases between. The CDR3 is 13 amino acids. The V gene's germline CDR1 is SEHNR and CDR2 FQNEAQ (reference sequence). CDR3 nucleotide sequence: TGTGCCAGCAGCTTTAGCGACAGAGGCGAGCAGTACGTC. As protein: CASSFSDRGEQYV.

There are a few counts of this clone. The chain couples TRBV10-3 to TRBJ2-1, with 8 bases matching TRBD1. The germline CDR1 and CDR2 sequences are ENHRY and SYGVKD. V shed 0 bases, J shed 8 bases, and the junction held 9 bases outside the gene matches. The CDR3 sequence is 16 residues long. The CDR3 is CAISESWTGQEYEQFF. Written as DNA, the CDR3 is TGTGCCATCAGTGAGTCATGGACGGGACAGGAATATGAGCAGTTCTTC.

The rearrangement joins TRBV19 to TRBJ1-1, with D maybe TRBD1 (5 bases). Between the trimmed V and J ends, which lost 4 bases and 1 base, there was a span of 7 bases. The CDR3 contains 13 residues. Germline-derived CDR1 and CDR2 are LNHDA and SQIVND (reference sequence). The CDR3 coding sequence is TGTGCCAGTAGTACAGGGAAGAACACTGAAGCTTTCTTT. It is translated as CASSTGKNTEAFF.

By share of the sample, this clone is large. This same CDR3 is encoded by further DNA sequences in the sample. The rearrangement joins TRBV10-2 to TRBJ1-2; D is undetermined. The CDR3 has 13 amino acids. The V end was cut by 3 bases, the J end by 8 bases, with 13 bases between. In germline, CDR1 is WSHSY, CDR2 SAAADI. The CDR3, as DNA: TGCGCCAGCAGTGACAGAGGAGAGGGCGGCTACACCTTC. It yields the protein CASSDRGEGGYTF.

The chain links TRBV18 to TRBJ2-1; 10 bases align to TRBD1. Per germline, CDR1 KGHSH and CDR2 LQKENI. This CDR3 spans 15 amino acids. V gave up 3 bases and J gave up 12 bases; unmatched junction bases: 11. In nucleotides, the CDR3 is TGTGCCAGCTCACCTCTAGGGACAGGGGCCCAGGGGCAGTTCTTC. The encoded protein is CASSPLGTGAQGQFF. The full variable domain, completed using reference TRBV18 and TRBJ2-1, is NAGVMQNPRHLVRRRGQEARLRCSPMKGHSHVYWYRQLPEEGLKFMVYLQKENIIDESGMPKERFSAEFPKEGPSILRIQQVVRGDSAAYFCASSPLGTGAQGQFFGPGTRLTVL.

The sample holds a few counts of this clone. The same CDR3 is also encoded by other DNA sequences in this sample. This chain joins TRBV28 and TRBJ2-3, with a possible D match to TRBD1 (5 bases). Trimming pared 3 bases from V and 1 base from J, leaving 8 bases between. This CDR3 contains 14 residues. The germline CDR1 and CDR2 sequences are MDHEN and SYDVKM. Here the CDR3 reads CASSFLQGTDTQYF. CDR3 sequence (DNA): TGTGCCAGCAGTTTTTTACAGGGCACAGATACGCAGTATTTT.

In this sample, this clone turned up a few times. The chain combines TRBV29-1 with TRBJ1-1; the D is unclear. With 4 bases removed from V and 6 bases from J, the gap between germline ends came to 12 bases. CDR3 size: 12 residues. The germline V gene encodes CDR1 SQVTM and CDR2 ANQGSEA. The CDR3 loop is CSVVGLHPEAFF. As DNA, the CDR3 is TGCAGCGTTGTTGGCCTCCACCCTGAAGCTTTCTTT.

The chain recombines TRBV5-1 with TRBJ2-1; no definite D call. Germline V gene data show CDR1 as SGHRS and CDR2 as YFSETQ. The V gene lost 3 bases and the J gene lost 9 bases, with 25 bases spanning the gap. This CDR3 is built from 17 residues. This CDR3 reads CASSWGKTPVYFGEQFF. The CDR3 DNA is TGCGCCAGCAGCTGGGGAAAGACTCCGGTTTATTTCGGTGAGCAGTTCTTC.

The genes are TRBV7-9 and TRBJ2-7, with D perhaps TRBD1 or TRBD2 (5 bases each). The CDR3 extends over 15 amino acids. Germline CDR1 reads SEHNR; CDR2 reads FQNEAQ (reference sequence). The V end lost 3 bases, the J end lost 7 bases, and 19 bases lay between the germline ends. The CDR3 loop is CASSLGDGQVGEQYF. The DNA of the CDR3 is TGTGCCAGCAGCTTGGGGGACGGCCAGGTAGGGGAGCAGTACTTC. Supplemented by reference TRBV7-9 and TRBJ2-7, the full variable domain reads DTGVSQNPRHKITKRGQNVTFRCDPISEHNRLYWYRQTLGQGPEFLTYFQNEAQLEKSRLLSDRFSAERPKGSFSTLEIQRTEQGDSAMYLCASSLGDGQVGEQYFGPGTRLTVT.

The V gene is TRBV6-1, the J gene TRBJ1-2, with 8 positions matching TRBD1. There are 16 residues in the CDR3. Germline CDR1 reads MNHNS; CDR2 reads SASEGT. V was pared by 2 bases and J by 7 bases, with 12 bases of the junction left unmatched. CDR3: CASSETRGQARPGYTF. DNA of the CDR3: TGTGCCAGCAGTGAAACCCGGGGACAGGCAAGACCTGGCTACACCTTC.